A selection of T cell receptor beta chains follows, all from one sample in a study of T cell responses to AZD1222 COVID-19 vaccine. Clones were sequenced by immunoSEQ multiplex PCR, and TCRdb holds only the in-frame ones, with some missing. The sample has 150,000 to 200,000 clones; 70% to 90% are singletons. The starting material was peripheral blood, obtained on day 0 of AZD1222 vaccination. Receptor source: an adult in good health. Each CDR3 is given with its conserved first and last residue. Fields, in order: D gene, clone size, V gene, J gene, CDR3 DNA, CDR3 protein. The D gene is left open where the match is weak. Not every row has a clone size; where given, it reads once, few, many or a size class.

d_call: TRBD1; clone_size: once; v_call: TRBV15; j_call: TRBJ1-5; cdr3_nt: TGTGCCACCAGCAGGGCAGGACAGGACGTGGATCAGCCCCAGCATTTT; cdr3_aa: CATSRAGQDVDQPQHF
d_call: -; clone_size: -; v_call: TRBV7-2; j_call: TRBJ1-1; cdr3_nt: TGTGCCAGCAGCTTAGCCCAAGGATTGAACACTGAAGCTTTCTTT; cdr3_aa: CASSLAQGLNTEAFF
d_call: -; clone_size: -; v_call: TRBV7-9; j_call: TRBJ1-4; cdr3_nt: TGTGCCAGCAGCCACGCGGACAGTTCCCATGAAAAACTGTTTTTT; cdr3_aa: CASSHADSSHEKLFF
d_call: TRBD2; clone_size: -; v_call: TRBV11-2; j_call: TRBJ2-3; cdr3_nt: TGTGCCAGCAGCCTAGGACTAGCGGGAGTTACAGATACGCAGTATTTT; cdr3_aa: CASSLGLAGVTDTQYF
d_call: -; clone_size: -; v_call: TRBV30; j_call: TRBJ1-1; cdr3_nt: TGTGCCTGGAGCTGGATTTGGGGAAGGAAGAACACTGAAGCTTTCTTT; cdr3_aa: CAWSWIWGRKNTEAFF
d_call: -; clone_size: few; v_call: TRBV7-3; j_call: TRBJ2-1; cdr3_nt: TGTGCCAGCAGCTCTAACAGGGTGGGCAATGAGCAGTTCTTC; cdr3_aa: CASSSNRVGNEQFF
d_call: -; clone_size: few; v_call: TRBV6-2/TRBV6-3; j_call: TRBJ2-5; cdr3_nt: TGTGCCAGCAGTTACGGGGAGACCCAGTACTTC; cdr3_aa: CASSYGETQYF
d_call: TRBD1; clone_size: -; v_call: TRBV18; j_call: TRBJ2-2; cdr3_nt: TGTGCCAGCTCACCAAGGACAGGGGGCTTCGCGGGAGGAAACACCGGGGAGCTGTTTTTT; cdr3_aa: CASSPRTGGFAGGNTGELFF
d_call: TRBD2; clone_size: -; v_call: TRBV9; j_call: TRBJ2-7; cdr3_nt: TGTGCCAGCAGCGTAGGTGGGGGAGGGTCCAACGAGCAGTACTTC; cdr3_aa: CASSVGGGGSNEQYF
d_call: -; clone_size: -; v_call: TRBV27; j_call: TRBJ2-7; cdr3_nt: TGTGCCAGCAGTTTTCAGGGGTCTGCCTACGAGCAGTACTTC; cdr3_aa: CASSFQGSAYEQYF
d_call: -; clone_size: once; v_call: TRBV10-2; j_call: TRBJ1-1; cdr3_nt: TGCGCCAGCATGGGGGGGCGAGGCACTGAAGCTTTCTTT; cdr3_aa: CASMGGRGTEAFF
d_call: TRBD1; clone_size: -; v_call: TRBV5-1; j_call: TRBJ2-2; cdr3_nt: TGCGCCAGCAGCTGGGGAGACAGGGGACGCGGGGAGCTGTTTTTT; cdr3_aa: CASSWGDRGRGELFF
d_call: -; clone_size: -; v_call: TRBV19; j_call: TRBJ2-3; cdr3_nt: TGTGCCAGTAGTCCGGGTTATCACACAGATACGCAGTATTTT; cdr3_aa: CASSPGYHTDTQYF
d_call: TRBD1; clone_size: -; v_call: TRBV5-4; j_call: TRBJ1-6; cdr3_nt: TGTGCCAGCAGCACAGGGGTTGAGGTGGGAACCCTCCACTTT; cdr3_aa: CASSTGVEVGTLHF
d_call: TRBD1; clone_size: -; v_call: TRBV3-1/TRBV3-2; j_call: TRBJ2-3; cdr3_nt: TGTGCCAGCAGCCGGGACAGGGCTAGCACAGATACGCAGTATTTT; cdr3_aa: CASSRDRASTDTQYF
d_call: -; clone_size: -; v_call: TRBV10-3; j_call: TRBJ1-5; cdr3_nt: TGTGCCATCAGTGAGTCCCTTCAGCCCCAGCATTTT; cdr3_aa: CAISESLQPQHF
d_call: TRBD2; clone_size: -; v_call: TRBV30; j_call: TRBJ2-1; cdr3_nt: TGTGCCTGGAGTGGTCTCGGCGGGAGGGTCCATGAGCAGTTCTTC; cdr3_aa: CAWSGLGGRVHEQFF
d_call: -; clone_size: once; v_call: TRBV18; j_call: TRBJ2-2; cdr3_nt: TGTGCCAGCTCCCCCGGGACTCGGAACACCGGGGAGCTGTTTTTT; cdr3_aa: CASSPGTRNTGELFF
d_call: TRBD2; clone_size: -; v_call: TRBV5-1; j_call: TRBJ2-1; cdr3_nt: TGCGCCAGCAGCGGAGGACTAGCGGGGGCCCCTGAGGATGAGCAGTTCTTC; cdr3_aa: CASSGGLAGAPEDEQFF
d_call: -; clone_size: -; v_call: TRBV10-3; j_call: TRBJ1-4; cdr3_nt: TGTGCCATCAGTGAGACCGGGACACCCAATGAAAAACTGTTTTTT; cdr3_aa: CAISETGTPNEKLFF
d_call: TRBD1; clone_size: -; v_call: TRBV7-9; j_call: TRBJ1-5; cdr3_nt: TGTGCCAGCACTACAGGGGGAGGCAATCAGCCCCAGCATTTT; cdr3_aa: CASTTGGGNQPQHF
d_call: -; clone_size: -; v_call: TRBV28; j_call: TRBJ1-1; cdr3_nt: TGTGCCAGCAGTTTGGAGGGGATTCCAGCTGAAGCTTTCTTT; cdr3_aa: CASSLEGIPAEAFF
d_call: -; clone_size: -; v_call: TRBV19; j_call: TRBJ1-6; cdr3_nt: TGTGCCAGTGGACAGCACAATTCACCCCTCCACTTT; cdr3_aa: CASGQHNSPLHF
d_call: -; clone_size: few; v_call: TRBV5-1; j_call: TRBJ2-3; cdr3_nt: TGCGCCAGCAGCCGACAGGACTTTACAGATACGCAGTATTTT; cdr3_aa: CASSRQDFTDTQYF
d_call: TRBD1; clone_size: -; v_call: TRBV19; j_call: TRBJ1-1; cdr3_nt: TGTGCCAGTAGTCACAGGGGGCCTGGTGAAGCTTTCTTT; cdr3_aa: CASSHRGPGEAFF
d_call: -; clone_size: -; v_call: TRBV7-6; j_call: TRBJ2-1; cdr3_nt: TGTGCCAGCAGCTCCGCAAATGAGCAGTTCTTC; cdr3_aa: CASSSANEQFF
d_call: TRBD1; clone_size: -; v_call: TRBV5-4; j_call: TRBJ2-5; cdr3_nt: TGTGCCAGCAGCTTGGGACAGGGTATCCAAGAGACCCAGTACTTC; cdr3_aa: CASSLGQGIQETQYF
d_call: TRBD1; clone_size: few; v_call: TRBV5-1; j_call: TRBJ1-1; cdr3_nt: TGCGCCAGCAGCTTGGAGGGACAGGGGGCGCGCCGTGAAGCTTTCTTT; cdr3_aa: CASSLEGQGARREAFF
d_call: -; clone_size: -; v_call: TRBV11-2; j_call: TRBJ1-4; cdr3_nt: TGTGCCAGCAGCTTAAAGGGGGAAGCTAATGAAAAACTGTTTTTT; cdr3_aa: CASSLKGEANEKLFF
d_call: -; clone_size: -; v_call: TRBV18; j_call: TRBJ1-5; cdr3_nt: TGTGCCAGCTCGGAGTCCGAAATGTCGTGGCCCCAGCATTTT; cdr3_aa: CASSESEMSWPQHF
d_call: -; clone_size: -; v_call: TRBV11-3; j_call: TRBJ2-1; cdr3_nt: TGTGCCAGCAGCTTAGATCTGGGCGGACGCTCCTACAATGAGCAGTTCTTC; cdr3_aa: CASSLDLGGRSYNEQFF
d_call: TRBD1; clone_size: -; v_call: TRBV19; j_call: TRBJ1-5; cdr3_nt: TGTGCCAGTTGGGACAGGTATAGCAATCAGCCCCAGCATTTT; cdr3_aa: CASWDRYSNQPQHF
d_call: -; clone_size: -; v_call: TRBV5-6; j_call: TRBJ1-5; cdr3_nt: TGTGCCAGCAGCAAAAGTGGCCAGTTCAATCAGCCCCAGCATTTT; cdr3_aa: CASSKSGQFNQPQHF
d_call: TRBD1; clone_size: -; v_call: TRBV5-4; j_call: TRBJ1-4; cdr3_nt: TGTGCCAGCAGCCCGGGACAGGGCACTAATGAAAAACTGTTTTTT; cdr3_aa: CASSPGQGTNEKLFF
d_call: -; clone_size: -; v_call: TRBV5-1; j_call: TRBJ2-2; cdr3_nt: TGCGCCAGCAGCCAAATCCAGGGTCGGCCTAAGCTGTTTTTT; cdr3_aa: CASSQIQGRPKLFF
d_call: TRBD1; clone_size: -; v_call: TRBV9; j_call: TRBJ2-3; cdr3_nt: TGTGCCAGCAGCGAGGACGAAATCAGACAGGGGGCCGCAGATACGCAGTATTTT; cdr3_aa: CASSEDEIRQGAADTQYF
d_call: -; clone_size: -; v_call: TRBV10-1; j_call: TRBJ1-1; cdr3_nt: TGCGCCAGCAGTCTATCGGGGGGGATCACTGAAGCTTTCTTT; cdr3_aa: CASSLSGGITEAFF
d_call: TRBD1; clone_size: -; v_call: TRBV5-5; j_call: TRBJ2-2; cdr3_nt: TGTGCCAGCAGCTCGGACAGGGGCCACACCGGGGAGCTGTTTTTT; cdr3_aa: CASSSDRGHTGELFF
d_call: -; clone_size: -; v_call: TRBV29-1; j_call: TRBJ2-5; cdr3_nt: TGCAGCGTTGACAGGCAAGAGACCCAGTACTTC; cdr3_aa: CSVDRQETQYF
d_call: -; clone_size: few; v_call: TRBV14; j_call: TRBJ2-7; cdr3_nt: TGTGCCAGCAGCCAAGGTGGGGGTGAGACCTACGAGCAGTACTTC; cdr3_aa: CASSQGGGETYEQYF